The 4 T cell receptor beta chains reported below all come from one sample, sequenced in a study of somatic mutations in cytotoxic T cells in rheumatoid arthritis. Assay: immunoSEQ multiplex PCR; the TCRdb copy retains only in-frame clones and omits some. The sample lists approximately 19,000 clones, around four fifths occurring once. The sequenced sample consisted of CD8+ T cells sorted from blood. These TCRs come from an adult with rheumatoid arthritis.

This clone was seen a single time. The CDR3 loop reads CASSGATGAFNEKLFF. CDR3 nucleotide sequence: TGTGCCAGCAGCGGGGCGACAGGGGCCTTTAATGAAAAACTGTTTTTT. The chain carries TRBV28 and TRBJ1-4, with 8 nucleotides matching TRBD1. The CDR3 has 16 residues. J gave up 4 bases and V 6 bases, and 10 bases lay outside the gene matches. The germline V gene encodes CDR1 MDHEN and CDR2 SYDVKM.

The table lists this clone with a few counts. This rearrangement joins TRBV5-6 to TRBJ2-7; D gene unclear. Germline assignment: CDR1 SGHDT and CDR2 YYEEEE. The CDR3 has 14 amino acids. V was clipped by 0 bases and J by 2 bases, with 9 bases between them. The CDR3 loop is CASSLGLVPYEQYF. The CDR3 nucleotides read TGTGCCAGCAGCTTGGGGCTAGTTCCCTACGAGCAGTACTTC.

This chain joins TRBV19 and TRBJ2-6; 9 nucleotides align to TRBD1. This CDR3 has 20 amino acids. The J segment lost 0 bases and the V segment lost 1 base, leaving 10 bases of the junction unmatched. The germline CDR1 and CDR2 sequences are LNHDA and SQIVND (reference sequence). DNA of the CDR3: TGTGCCAGTAGTATAGGCACCGGGACAGGGATTCCCTCTGGGGCCAACGTCCTGACTTTC. Protein: CASSIGTGTGIPSGANVLTF.

The rearrangement uses TRBV19 and TRBJ1-3; tentatively, D is TRBD1 (6 bases). CDR3 length equals 15 residues. CDR1 is LNHDA and CDR2 is SQIVND in the germline V gene (reference sequence). V lost 3 bases and J lost 3, with 12 bases in between. CDR3 in DNA: TGTGCCAGTAGTATGATGAGGGGGTATGGAAACACCATATATTTT. Its protein product is CASSMMRGYGNTIYF.